This TCR beta chain was identified during a study of blood T cell repertoires in COVID-19. Across the whole study: The United States, Italy and Spain supplied acute and convalescent COVID-19 samples.

Generated by immunoSEQ multiplex PCR, the TCRdb table keeps only in-frame clones and is missing some. The sample includes tens of thousands of clones, about nine tenths seen only once; the top ten take about 4%. The CDR3 covers 13 residues. Germline V gene lookup returns CDR1 WNHNN and CDR2 SYGVQD (reference sequence). In regard to this clone: At one boundary the junction diverges from the germline segment, which might be a read error. Other DNA sequences in the same sample also yield this CDR3.

The gene calls are TRBV10-1 and TRBJ1-4; no clear D gene. Source material: peripheral blood. The source is a man in his fifties with active COVID-19. The CDR3 here is CAPEAPTNEKLFF. The CDR3 DNA follows: TGCGCCCCGGAGGCGCCGACTAATGAAAAACTATTTTTT.